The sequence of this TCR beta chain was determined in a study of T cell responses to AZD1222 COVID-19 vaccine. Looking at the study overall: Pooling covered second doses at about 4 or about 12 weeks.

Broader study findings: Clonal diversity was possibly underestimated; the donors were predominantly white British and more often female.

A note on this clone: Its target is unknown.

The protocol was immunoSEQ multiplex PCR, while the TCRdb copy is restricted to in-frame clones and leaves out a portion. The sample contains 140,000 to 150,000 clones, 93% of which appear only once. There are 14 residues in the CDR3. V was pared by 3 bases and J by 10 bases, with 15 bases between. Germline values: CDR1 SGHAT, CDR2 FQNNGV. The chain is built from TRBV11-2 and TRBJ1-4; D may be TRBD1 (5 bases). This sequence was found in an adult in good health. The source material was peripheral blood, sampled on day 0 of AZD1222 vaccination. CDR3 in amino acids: CASSFGLSGGKLFF. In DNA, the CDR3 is TGTGCCAGCAGCTTTGGACTATCCGGGGGAAAACTGTTTTTT. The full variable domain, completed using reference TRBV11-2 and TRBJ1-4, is EAGVAQSPRYKIIEKRQSVAFWCNPISGHATLYWYQQILGQGPKLLIQFQNNGVVDDSQLPKDRFSAERLKGVDSTLKIQPAKLEDSAVYLCASSFGLSGGKLFFGSGTQLSVL.